The source of this T cell receptor beta chain is a study of pediatric ulcerative colitis. Up to 500,000 reads were sequenced per sample. The data were produced by immunoSEQ multiplex PCR, yet TCRdb's version contains in-frame clones alone and is incomplete. The sample yields about 64,000 clones, about 90% seen once. Germline trimming cut 3 bases from V and 6 bases from J; bases unmatched to any gene: 4. Germline CDR1 KGHSH, CDR2 LQKENI. This CDR3 has 14 amino acids. Study conclusions and caveats: No controls had the two rectal clonotypes shared by ulcerative colitis patients. This repertoire reflects total lymphocytes rather than subpopulations like regulatory T cells. Ulcerative colitis patients shared more blood-rectal clones than controls.

Comments on this clone: Its specificity is unknown.

The source of this sequence is a boy aged 5 to 17 with severe ulcerative colitis. The chain links TRBV18 to TRBJ1-1; TRBD1 aligns across 10 bases. The sample was blood. CDR3 DNA sequence: TGTGCCAGCTCACCGGGGACAGGGGAGCCTGAAGCTTTCTTT. Protein: CASSPGTGEPEAFF.